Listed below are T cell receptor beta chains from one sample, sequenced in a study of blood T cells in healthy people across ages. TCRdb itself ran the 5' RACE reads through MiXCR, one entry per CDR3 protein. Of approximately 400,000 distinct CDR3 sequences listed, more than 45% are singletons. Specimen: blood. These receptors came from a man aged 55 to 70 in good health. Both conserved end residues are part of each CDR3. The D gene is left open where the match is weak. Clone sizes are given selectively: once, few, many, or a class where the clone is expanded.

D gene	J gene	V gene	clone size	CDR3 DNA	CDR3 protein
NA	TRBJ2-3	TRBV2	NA	TGTGCCAGCAGTGAAGCGTTATCCGCGAGGGGCACAGATACGCAGTATTTT	CASSEALSARGTDTQYF
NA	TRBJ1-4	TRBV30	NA	TGTGCCTGGAGTGCAGACAGCGAAAAACTGTTTTTT	CAWSADSEKLFF
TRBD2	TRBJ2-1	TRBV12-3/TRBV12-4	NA	TGTGCCAGCAACTTAGTAGGTGGCGGACTAGGGGTCGATGAGCAGTTCTTC	CASNLVGGGLGVDEQFF
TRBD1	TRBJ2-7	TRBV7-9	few	TGTGCCAGCAGCTCTAGACAGGGGGGTTTGTACGAGCAGTACTTC	CASSSRQGGLYEQYF
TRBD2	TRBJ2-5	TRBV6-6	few	TGTGCCAGCAGCTCGGGACTAGCGGGGGTCCAAGAGACCCAGTACTTC	CASSSGLAGVQETQYF
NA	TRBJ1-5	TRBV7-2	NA	TGTGCCAGCAGCACATACCAGGGACCTCAGCATTTT	CASSTYQGPQHF
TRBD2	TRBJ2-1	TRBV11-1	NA	TGTGCCAGCACCTACACCGGACTAGCGGGAGATGAGCAGTTCTTC	CASTYTGLAGDEQFF
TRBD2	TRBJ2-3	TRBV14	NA	TGTGCCAGCAGCCAAGACAAGACTAGCCATCGGTATTTT	CASSQDKTSHRYF
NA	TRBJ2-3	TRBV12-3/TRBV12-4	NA	TGTGCCAGCAGTTTGGGGGCAGGGGTGTGGTCAGATACGCAGTATTTT	CASSLGAGVWSDTQYF
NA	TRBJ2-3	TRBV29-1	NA	TGCAGCGTCCCAAGGGGGGCCCATGGGCAGTATTTT	CSVPRGAHGQYF
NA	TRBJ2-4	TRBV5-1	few	TGCGCCAGCCCCAGGAGAGCGGTAGCCAAAAACATTCAGTACTTC	CASPRRAVAKNIQYF
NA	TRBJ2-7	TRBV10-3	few	TGTGCCATCAGTGAGGGAGGCAGGGTCTACGAGCAGTACTTC	CAISEGGRVYEQYF
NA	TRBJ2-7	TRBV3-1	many	TGTGCCAGCAGCCTTCCTAGCTCCTACAATGAGCAGTACTTC	CASSLPSSYNEQYF
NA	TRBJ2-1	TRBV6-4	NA	TGTGCCAGCAGTGACGAGGCTCACGGTGAGCAGTTCTTC	CASSDEAHGEQFF
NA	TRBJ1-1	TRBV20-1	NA	TGCAGTGCTAGCCAGGGCCCTACACTAGCTTTCTTT	CSASQGPTLAFF
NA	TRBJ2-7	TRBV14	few	TGTGCCAGCAGCCAATACAGCTCCTACGAGCAGTACTTC	CASSQYSSYEQYF
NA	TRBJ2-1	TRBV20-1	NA	TGCAGTGCTCTGGACGGACAGTCAACTTCCTACAATGAGCAGTTCTTC	CSALDGQSTSYNEQFF
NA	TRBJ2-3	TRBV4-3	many	TGCGCCAGCAGCCAAGAGACGTGGGATACGCAGTATTTT	CASSQETWDTQYF
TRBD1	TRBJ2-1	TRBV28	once	TGTGCCAGCAGTTCCCTCCGGGGACAGGGAGGACATGAGCAGTTCTTC	CASSSLRGQGGHEQFF
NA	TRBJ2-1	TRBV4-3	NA	TGCGCCAGCAGCCAAGAGCGGGTTAGCGCGATAGGCTACAATGAGCAGTTCTTC	CASSQERVSAIGYNEQFF
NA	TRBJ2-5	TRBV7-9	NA	TGTGCCAGCAGCCGTAGGACCTCCCAAGAGACCCAGTACTTC	CASSRRTSQETQYF
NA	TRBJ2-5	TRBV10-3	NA	TGTGCCATCCAGCTCGGCGCGTTCAACAATGAGCAGTACTTC	CAIQLGAFNNEQYF
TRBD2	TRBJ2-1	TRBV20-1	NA	TGCAGTGCTAGAGGCACCCGGGGACTAGCGGGAGGTGAGAATGAGCAGTTCTTC	CSARGTRGLAGGENEQFF
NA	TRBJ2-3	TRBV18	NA	TGTGCCAGCTCACCCGGCCCGGCACGGGATACGCAGTATTTT	CASSPGPARDTQYF
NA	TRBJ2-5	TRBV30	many	TGTGCCTGGAGTGTAACTACCCGGGAGACCCAGTACTTC	CAWSVTTRETQYF